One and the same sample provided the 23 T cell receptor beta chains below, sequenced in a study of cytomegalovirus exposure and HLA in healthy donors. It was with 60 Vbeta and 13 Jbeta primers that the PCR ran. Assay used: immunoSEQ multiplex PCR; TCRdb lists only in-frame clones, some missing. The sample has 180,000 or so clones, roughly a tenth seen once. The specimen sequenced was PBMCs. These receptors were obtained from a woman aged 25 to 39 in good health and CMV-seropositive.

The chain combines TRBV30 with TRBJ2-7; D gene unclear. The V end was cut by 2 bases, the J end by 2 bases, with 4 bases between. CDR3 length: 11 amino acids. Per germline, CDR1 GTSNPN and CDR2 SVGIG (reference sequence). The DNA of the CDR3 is TGTGCCTGGAGTTTAACCTACGAGCAGTACTTC. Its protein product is CAWSLTYEQYF.

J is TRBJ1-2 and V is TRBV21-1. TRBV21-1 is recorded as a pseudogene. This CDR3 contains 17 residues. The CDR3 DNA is TGTGCCAGCAGCTCCTCCGGGAGAGGGCTCACTAACTATGGCTACACCTTC. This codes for CASSSSGRGLTNYGYTF.

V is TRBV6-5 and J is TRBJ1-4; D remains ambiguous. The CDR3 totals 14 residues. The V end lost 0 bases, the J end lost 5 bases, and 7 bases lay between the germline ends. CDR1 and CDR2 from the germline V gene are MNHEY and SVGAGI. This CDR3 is CASSYSWANEKLFF. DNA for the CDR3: TGTGCCAGCAGTTACTCATGGGCCAATGAAAAACTGTTTTTT.

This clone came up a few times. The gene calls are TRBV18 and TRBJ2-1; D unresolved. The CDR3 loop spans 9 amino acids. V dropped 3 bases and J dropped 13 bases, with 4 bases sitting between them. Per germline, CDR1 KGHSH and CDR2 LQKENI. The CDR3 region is CASSPLQFF. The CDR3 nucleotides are TGTGCCAGCTCACCCCTTCAGTTCTTC.

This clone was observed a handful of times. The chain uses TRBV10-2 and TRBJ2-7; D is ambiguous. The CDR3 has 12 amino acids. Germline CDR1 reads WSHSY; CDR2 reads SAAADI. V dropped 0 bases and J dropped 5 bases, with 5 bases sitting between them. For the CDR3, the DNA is TGCGCCAGCAGTGAGTCCCAGGACGAGCAGTACTTC. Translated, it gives CASSESQDEQYF.

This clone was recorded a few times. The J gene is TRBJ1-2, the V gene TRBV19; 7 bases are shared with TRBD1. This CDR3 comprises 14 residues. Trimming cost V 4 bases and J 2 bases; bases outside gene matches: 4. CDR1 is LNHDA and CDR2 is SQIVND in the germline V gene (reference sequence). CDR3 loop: CASSTDRVNYGYTF. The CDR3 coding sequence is TGTGCCAGTAGTACCGACAGGGTCAACTATGGCTACACCTTC.

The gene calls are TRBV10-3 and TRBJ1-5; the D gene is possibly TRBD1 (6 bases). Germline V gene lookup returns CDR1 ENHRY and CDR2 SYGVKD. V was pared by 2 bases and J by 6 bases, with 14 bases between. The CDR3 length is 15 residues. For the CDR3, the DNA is TGTGCCATCAGTGAGGTACAGGGAAGGGGTCAGCCCCAGCATTTT. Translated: CAISEVQGRGQPQHF.

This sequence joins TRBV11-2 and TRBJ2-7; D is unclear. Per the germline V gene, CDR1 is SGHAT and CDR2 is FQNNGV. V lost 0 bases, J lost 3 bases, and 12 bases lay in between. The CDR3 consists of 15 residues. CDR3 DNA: TGTGCCAGCAGCTTAGATAACGCACAGTTCTACGAGCAGTACTTC. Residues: CASSLDNAQFYEQYF.

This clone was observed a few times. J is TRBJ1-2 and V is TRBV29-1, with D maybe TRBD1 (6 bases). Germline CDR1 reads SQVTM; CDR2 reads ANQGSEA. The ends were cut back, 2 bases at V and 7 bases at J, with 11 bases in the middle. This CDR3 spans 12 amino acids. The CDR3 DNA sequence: TGCAGCGTTGAATCCCAGGGGAGTGGCTACACCTTC. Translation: CSVESQGSGYTF.

The CDR3: CASSFPTLDNEQFF. CDR3 nucleotide sequence: TGTGCCAGCAGCTTCCCGACACTGGACAATGAGCAGTTCTTC. This sequence joins TRBV7-9 and TRBJ2-1; no reliable D call. The germline CDR1 and CDR2 sequences are SEHNR and FQNEAQ (reference sequence). V was shortened by 3 bases and J by 5 bases, with 11 bases between the two germline ends. This CDR3 contains 14 residues.

The CDR3 loop reads CASPGSYEQYF. In nucleotides, the CDR3 is TGTGCCAGCCCGGGCTCCTACGAGCAGTACTTC. This rearrangement joins TRBV27 to TRBJ2-7; unclear D gene. Germline assignment: CDR1 MNHEY and CDR2 SMNVEV (reference sequence). V shed 8 bases and J shed 0 bases, with 5 bases lying between them. The CDR3 contains 11 residues.

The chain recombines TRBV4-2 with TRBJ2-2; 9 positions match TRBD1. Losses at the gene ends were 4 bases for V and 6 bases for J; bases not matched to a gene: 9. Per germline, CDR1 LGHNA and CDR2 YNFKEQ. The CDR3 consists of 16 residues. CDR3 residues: CASSLGTGSQSGELFF. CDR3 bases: TGTGCCAGCAGCCTCGGGACAGGGTCTCAATCCGGGGAGCTGTTTTTT.

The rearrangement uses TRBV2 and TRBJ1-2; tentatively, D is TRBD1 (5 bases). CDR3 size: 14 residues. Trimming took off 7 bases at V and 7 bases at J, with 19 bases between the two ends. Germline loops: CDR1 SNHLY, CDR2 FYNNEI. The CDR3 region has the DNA TGTGCCAGCAAATCGACAGAAGCCCCTGGTGGCTACACCTTC. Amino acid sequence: CASKSTEAPGGYTF.

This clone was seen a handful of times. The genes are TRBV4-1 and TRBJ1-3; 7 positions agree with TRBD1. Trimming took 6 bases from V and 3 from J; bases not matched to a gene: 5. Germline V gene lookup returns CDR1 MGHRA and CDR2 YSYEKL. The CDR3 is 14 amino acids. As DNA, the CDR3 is TGCGCCAGCAGTCGGACAGGTCTTGGAAACACCATATATTTT. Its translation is CASSRTGLGNTIYF.

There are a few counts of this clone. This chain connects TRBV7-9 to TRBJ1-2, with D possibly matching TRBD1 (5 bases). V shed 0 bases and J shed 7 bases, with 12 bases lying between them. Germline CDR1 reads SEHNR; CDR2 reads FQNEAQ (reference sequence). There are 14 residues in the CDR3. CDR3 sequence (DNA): TGTGCCAGCAGCTTAGCGGGCAGGGAGGGTGGCTACACCTTC. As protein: CASSLAGREGGYTF.

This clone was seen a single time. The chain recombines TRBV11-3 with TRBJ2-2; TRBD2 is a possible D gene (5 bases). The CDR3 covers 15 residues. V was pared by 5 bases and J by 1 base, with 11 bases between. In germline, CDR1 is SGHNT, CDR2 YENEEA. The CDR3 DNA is TGTGCCAGCAGCCCCGGACTTATGAACACCGGGGAGCTGTTTTTT. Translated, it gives CASSPGLMNTGELFF.

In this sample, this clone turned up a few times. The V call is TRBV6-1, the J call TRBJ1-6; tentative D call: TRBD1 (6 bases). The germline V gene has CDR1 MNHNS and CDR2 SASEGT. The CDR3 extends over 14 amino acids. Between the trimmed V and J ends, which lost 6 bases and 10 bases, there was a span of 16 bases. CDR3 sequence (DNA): TGTGCCAGCAGCAGCGGGGCCCAGGGGTCACCCCTCCACTTT. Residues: CASSSGAQGSPLHF.

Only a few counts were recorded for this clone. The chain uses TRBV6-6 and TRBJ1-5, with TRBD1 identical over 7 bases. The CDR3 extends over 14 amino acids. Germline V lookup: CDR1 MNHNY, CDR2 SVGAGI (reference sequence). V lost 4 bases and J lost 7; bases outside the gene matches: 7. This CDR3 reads CASSSVTGRQPQHF. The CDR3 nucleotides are TGTGCCAGCAGTTCGGTGACAGGGCGACAGCCCCAGCATTTT.

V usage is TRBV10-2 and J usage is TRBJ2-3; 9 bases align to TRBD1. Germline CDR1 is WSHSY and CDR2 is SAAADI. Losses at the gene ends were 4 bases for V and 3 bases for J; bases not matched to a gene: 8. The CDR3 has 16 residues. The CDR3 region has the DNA TGCGCCAGCAGTGGCCCCCGAGGACAGGGGACAGATACGCAGTATTTT. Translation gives CASSGPRGQGTDTQYF.

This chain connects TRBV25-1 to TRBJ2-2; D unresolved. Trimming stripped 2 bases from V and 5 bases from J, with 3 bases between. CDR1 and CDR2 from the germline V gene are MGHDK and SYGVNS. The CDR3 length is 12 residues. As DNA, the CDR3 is TGTGCCAGCAGTGAACATACCGGGGAGCTGTTTTTT. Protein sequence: CASSEHTGELFF. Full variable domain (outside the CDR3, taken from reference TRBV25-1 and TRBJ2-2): EADIYQTPRYLVIGTGKKITLECSQTMGHDKMYWYQQDPGMELHLIHYSYGVNSTEKGDLSSESTVSRIRTEHFPLTLESARPSHTSQYLCASSEHTGELFFGEGSRLTVL.

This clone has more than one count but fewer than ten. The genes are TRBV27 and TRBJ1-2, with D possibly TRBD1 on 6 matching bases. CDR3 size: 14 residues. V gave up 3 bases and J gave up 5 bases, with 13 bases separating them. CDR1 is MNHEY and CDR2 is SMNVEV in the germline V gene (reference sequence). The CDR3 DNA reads TGTGCCAGCAGTTTGCGACAGGCCGGTTATGGCTACACCTTC. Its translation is CASSLRQAGYGYTF.

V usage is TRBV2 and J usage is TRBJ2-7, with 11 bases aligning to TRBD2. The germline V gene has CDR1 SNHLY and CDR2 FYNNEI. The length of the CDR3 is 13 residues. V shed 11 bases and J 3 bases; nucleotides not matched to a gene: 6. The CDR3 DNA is TGTGCCTCAGGACTAGCGGGTCACTACGAGCAGTACTTC. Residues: CASGLAGHYEQYF. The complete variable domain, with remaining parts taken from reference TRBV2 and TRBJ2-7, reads EPEVTQTPSHQVTQMGQEVILRCVPISNHLYFYWYRQILGQKVEFLVSFYNNEISEKSEIFDDQFSVERPDGSNFTLKIRSTKLEDSAMYFCASGLAGHYEQYFGPGTRLTVT.

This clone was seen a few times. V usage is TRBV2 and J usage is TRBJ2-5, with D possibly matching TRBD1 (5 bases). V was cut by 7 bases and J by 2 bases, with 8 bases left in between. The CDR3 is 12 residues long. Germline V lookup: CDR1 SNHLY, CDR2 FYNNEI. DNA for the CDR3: TGTGCCAGCAAAAGACAGCAAGAGACCCAGTACTTC. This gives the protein CASKRQQETQYF.